These T cell receptor beta chains were read from a single sample in a study of tumor and adjacent non-tumor tissue in lung cancer. TCRdb used MiXCR to reprocess the multiplex PCR reads, holding one entry per CDR3 protein. Here the sample spans over 110,000 distinct CDR3 sequences, around 61% being singletons. What was sequenced was lung tumor tissue. These receptors were taken from a man between 60 and 75 years old with small cell lung cancer. CDR3s include the opening cysteine and the closing phenylalanine or tryptophan. D genes are given only for firm matches. The listing skips clone size in some rows; elsewhere it reads once, few, many or a size class.

>.|TRBJ1-6|.|TRBV12-3/TRBV12-4
CASSSEFSPFHF
TGTGCTAGCAGCTCAGAGTTTTCACCCTTCCACTTT
>.|TRBJ2-3|.|TRBV20-1
CSARDVGQGDSTDTQYF
TGCAGTGCTAGAGATGTCGGCCAAGGGGATAGCACAGATACGCAGTATTTT
>.|TRBJ2-7|.|TRBV11-2
CDSSLEGTGYDEQYF
TGTGACAGCAGCTTAGAGGGAACGGGGTACGACGAGCAGTACTTC
>.|TRBJ1-2|TRBD1|TRBV5-1
CASSVVRTGYGYTF
TGCGCCAGCAGCGTTGTCCGGACAGGATATGGTTACACCTTC
>.|TRBJ2-1|.|TRBV11-3
CASSFYAYYNERFF
TGTGCCAGCAGCTTCTACGCTTACTACAATGAGCGGTTCTTC
>.|TRBJ1-3|.|TRBV11-2
CASSSTWDSGNTIYF
TGTGCAAGCAGCTCCACATGGGACTCTGGAAACACCATATATTTT
>.|TRBJ2-1|TRBD2|TRBV6-2/TRBV6-3
CASSYLTGLATYNEQFF
TGTGCCAGCAGTTACCTTACGGGACTAGCGACCTACAATGAGCAGTTCTTC
>.|TRBJ2-5|TRBD1|TRBV11-3
CACRRDRGSLEAQYF
TGTGCCTGCAGGCGGGACAGGGGATCTTTAGAGGCCCAGTACTTC
>few|TRBJ1-2|TRBD1|TRBV24-1
CATSDSQGGRYGYTF
TGTGCCACCAGTGATTCTCAGGGGGGCAGGTATGGCTACACCTTC
>.|TRBJ2-5|.|TRBV6-6
CASSAAGGQETQYF
TGTGCCAGCAGTGCAGCCGGGGGCCAAGAGACCCAGTACTTC
>.|TRBJ1-2|.|TRBV6-2/TRBV6-3
CASSRRWRGAGYTF
TGTGCCAGCAGTCGCAGGTGGCGAGGGGCTGGCTACACCTTC